Detailed here is one T cell receptor (beta chain). The CDR3 sequence is 14 residues long. Trimming at V came to 7 bases and at J to 6 bases, leaving 10 bases not matched to a gene. Germline values: CDR1 SQVTM, CDR2 ANQGSEA. After isolation, RNA underwent reverse transcription to generate cDNA as the sequencing template. Data came from immunoSEQ multiplex PCR; TCRdb stores just in-frame clones and leaves some out. The sample has 110,000 to 150,000 clones, approximately 51% seen once. These data belong to a study of CD8+ T cells in alopecia areata. Study summary: It was oral tofacitinib, at 5 to 10 mg twice daily, that treated patients received. Tofacitinib exposure lasted 6 to 18 months, followed by 6 months off drug.

This receptor was identified in a human donor with alopecia areata. The genes are TRBV29-1 and TRBJ2-7; TRBD1 aligns across 12 bases. Sequences were derived from CD4+ T cells sorted from blood, sampled at week 0. The CDR3 reads CSARPGQGAVEQYF. As DNA, the CDR3 is TGCAGCGCCCGGCCGGGACAGGGGGCTGTCGAGCAGTACTTC.